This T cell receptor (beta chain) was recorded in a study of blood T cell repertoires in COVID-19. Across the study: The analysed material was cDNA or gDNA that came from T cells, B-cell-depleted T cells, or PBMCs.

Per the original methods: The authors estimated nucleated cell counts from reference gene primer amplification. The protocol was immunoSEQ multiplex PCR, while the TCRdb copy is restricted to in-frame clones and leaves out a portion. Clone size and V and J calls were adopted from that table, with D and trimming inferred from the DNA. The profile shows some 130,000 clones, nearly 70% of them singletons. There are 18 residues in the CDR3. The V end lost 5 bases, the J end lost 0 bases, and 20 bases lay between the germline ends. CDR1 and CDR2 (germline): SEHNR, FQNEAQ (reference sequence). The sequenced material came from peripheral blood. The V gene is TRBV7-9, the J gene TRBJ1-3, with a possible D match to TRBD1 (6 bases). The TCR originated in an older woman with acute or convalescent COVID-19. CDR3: CASSPWGPRTRSGNTIYF. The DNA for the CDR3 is TGTGCCAGCAGCCCCTGGGGGCCGCGGACGCGCTCTGGAAACACCATATATTTT.